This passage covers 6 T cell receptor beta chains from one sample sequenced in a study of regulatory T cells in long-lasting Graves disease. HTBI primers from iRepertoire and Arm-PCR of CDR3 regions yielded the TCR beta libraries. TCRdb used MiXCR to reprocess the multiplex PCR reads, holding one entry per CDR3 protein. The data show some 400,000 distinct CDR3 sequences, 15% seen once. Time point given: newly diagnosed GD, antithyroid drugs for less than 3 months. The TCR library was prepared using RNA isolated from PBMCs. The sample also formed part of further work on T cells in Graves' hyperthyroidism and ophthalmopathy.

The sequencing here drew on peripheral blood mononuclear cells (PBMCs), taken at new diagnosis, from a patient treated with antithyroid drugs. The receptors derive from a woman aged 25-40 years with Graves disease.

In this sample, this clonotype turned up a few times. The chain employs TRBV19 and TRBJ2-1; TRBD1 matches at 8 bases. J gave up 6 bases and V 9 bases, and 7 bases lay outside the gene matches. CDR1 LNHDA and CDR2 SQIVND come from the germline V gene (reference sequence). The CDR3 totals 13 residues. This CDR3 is CARWTGTGNEQFF. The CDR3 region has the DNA TGTGCCAGATGGACAGGGACGGGCAATGAGCAGTTCTTC.

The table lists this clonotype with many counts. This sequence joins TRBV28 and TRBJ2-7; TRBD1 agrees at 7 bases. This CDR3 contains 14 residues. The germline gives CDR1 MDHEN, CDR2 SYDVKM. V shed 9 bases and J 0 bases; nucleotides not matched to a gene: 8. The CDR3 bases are TGTGCCAGTAGTGCCGGACAGGTCTCCTACGAGCAGTACTTC. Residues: CASSAGQVSYEQYF.

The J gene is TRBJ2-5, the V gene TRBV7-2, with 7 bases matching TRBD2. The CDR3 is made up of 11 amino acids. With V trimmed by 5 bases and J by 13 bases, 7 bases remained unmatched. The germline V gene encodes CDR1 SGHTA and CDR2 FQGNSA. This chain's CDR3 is CASSPTLAVYF. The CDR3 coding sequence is TGTGCCAGCAGCCCGACCCTAGCGGTGTACTTC.

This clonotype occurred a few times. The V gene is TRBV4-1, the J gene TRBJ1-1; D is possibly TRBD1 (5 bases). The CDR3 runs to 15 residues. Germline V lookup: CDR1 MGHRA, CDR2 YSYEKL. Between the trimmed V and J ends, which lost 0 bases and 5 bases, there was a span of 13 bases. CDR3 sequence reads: CASSQDSRGGTEAFF. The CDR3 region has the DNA TGCGCCAGCAGCCAAGACTCACGGGGCGGGACTGAAGCTTTCTTT.

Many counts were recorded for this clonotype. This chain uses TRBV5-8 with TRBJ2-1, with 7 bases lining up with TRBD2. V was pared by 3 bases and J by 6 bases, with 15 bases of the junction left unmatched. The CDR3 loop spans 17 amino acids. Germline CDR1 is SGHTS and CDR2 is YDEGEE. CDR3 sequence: CASSYTTGTKGSNEQFF. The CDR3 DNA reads TGTGCCAGCAGCTATACTACTGGGACTAAGGGATCCAATGAGCAGTTCTTC. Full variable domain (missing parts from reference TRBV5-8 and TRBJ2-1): EAGVTQSPTHLIKTRGQQATLRCSPISGHTSVYWYQQALGLGLQFLLWYDEGEERNRGNFPPRFSGRQFPNYSSELNVNALELEDSALYLCASSYTTGTKGSNEQFFGPGTRLTVL.

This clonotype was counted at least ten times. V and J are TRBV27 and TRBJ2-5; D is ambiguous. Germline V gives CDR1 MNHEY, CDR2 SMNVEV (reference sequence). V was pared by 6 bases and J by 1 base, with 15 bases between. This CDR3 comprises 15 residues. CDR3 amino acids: CASSHRHLPQETQYF. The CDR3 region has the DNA TGTGCCAGCAGCCACCGACACCTCCCCCAAGAGACCCAGTACTTC.